What follows are 11 T cell receptor beta chains derived from one specimen sequenced in a study of T cell responses to AZD1222 COVID-19 vaccine. TCRdb's copy holds only in-frame clones and misses some; the assay was immunoSEQ multiplex PCR. The repertoire includes 90,000 to 120,000 clones, 89% of them detected once, and 6.6% sits in the top ten. The source was peripheral blood, collected on day 0 of AZD1222 vaccination. All receptors derive from an adult in good health.

About this clone: At one end the junction does not follow the germline gene, possibly because of a read error. J is TRBJ1-5 and V is TRBV12-3 or TRBV12-4; unclear D gene. This CDR3 has 13 residues. CDR3 amino acids: CASSLGPGQPQHF. Written as DNA, the CDR3 is TGTGCCAGCAGCTTAGGTCCAGGTCAGCCCCAGCATTTT.

The J gene is TRBJ1-2, the V gene TRBV28; D is uncertain. V shed 6 bases and J shed 5 bases, with 13 bases lying between them. The CDR3 is 13 residues long. Germline V gene sequence: CDR1 MDHEN, CDR2 SYDVKM. The CDR3 DNA sequence: TGTGCCAGCAGGGAGACCACCACGTATGGCTACACCTTC. Translated: CASRETTTYGYTF.

The genes are TRBV15 and TRBJ1-5, with 9 bases fitting TRBD1. The length of the CDR3 is 15 residues. V gave up 5 bases and J gave up 6 bases; unmatched junction bases: 8. Germline loops: CDR1 LNHNV, CDR2 YYDKDF (reference sequence). CDR3 bases: TGTGCCACCAGCGACCGACAGGGGGTGCGTCAGCCCCAGCATTTT. It is translated as CATSDRQGVRQPQHF.

This clone has only one observation. The chain joins TRBV5-1 to TRBJ2-2, with 11 bases identical to TRBD2. This CDR3 comprises 16 residues. Germline CDR1 SGHRS, CDR2 YFSETQ. V trimming: 5 bases; J trimming: 0 bases; junction bases outside the gene matches: 3. CDR3 loop: CASRTLAGANTGELFF. In DNA form, the CDR3 reads TGCGCCAGCAGGACACTAGCGGGAGCGAACACCGGGGAGCTGTTTTTT. Together with reference TRBV5-1 and TRBJ2-2, the CDR3 gives the full variable domain: KAGVTQTPRYLIKTRGQQVTLSCSPISGHRSVSWYQQTPGQGLQFLFEYFSETQRNKGNFPGRFSGRQFSNSRSEMNVSTLELGDSALYLCASRTLAGANTGELFFGEGSRLTVL.

In the case of this clone: Other nucleotide sequences from this sample produce the same CDR3. The rearrangement joins TRBV28 to TRBJ2-7, with 8 bases identical to TRBD1. V was clipped by 6 bases and J by 0 bases; unmatched bases: 7. CDR3 size: 15 residues. Germline CDR1 MDHEN, CDR2 SYDVKM. The DNA for the CDR3 is TGTGCCAGCAGCTTGACAGGGGCCCTCTCCTACGAGCAGTACTTC. As protein: CASSLTGALSYEQYF.

The V and J genes are TRBV19 and TRBJ1-5; no definite D call. Germline CDR1 LNHDA, CDR2 SQIVND (reference sequence). This CDR3 spans 16 amino acids. Deletions cut 2 bases from V and 0 bases from J, with 11 bases between. CDR3 sequence reads: CASSIRPKGSNQPQHF. CDR3 sequence (DNA): TGTGCCAGTAGTATACGGCCAAAGGGTAGCAATCAGCCCCAGCATTTT. Filled out from reference TRBV19 and TRBJ1-5, the complete variable domain reads DGGITQSPKYLFRKEGQNVTLSCEQNLNHDAMYWYRQDPGQGLRLIYYSQIVNDFQKGDIAEGYSVSREKKESFPLTVTSAQKNPTAFYLCASSIRPKGSNQPQHFGDGTRLSIL.

The table lists this clone with a count of one. The chain couples TRBV18 to TRBJ2-7, with 7 bases that match TRBD1. The CDR3 has 15 residues. V shed 0 bases, J shed 2 bases, and the junction held 4 bases outside the gene matches. Germline V gene data show CDR1 as KGHSH and CDR2 as LQKENI. CDR3 in amino acids: CASSPPTGHTYEQYF. Written as DNA, the CDR3 is TGTGCCAGCTCACCACCGACAGGGCATACCTACGAGCAGTACTTC.

The chain has TRBV20-1 and TRBJ2-7, with no clear D. CDR1 is DFQATT, CDR2 SNEGSKA, per germline (reference sequence). CDR3 length: 11 amino acids. V lost 3 bases to trimming and J lost 4 bases, with 7 bases between them. The CDR3 sequence: CSASPDYEQYF. The DNA for the CDR3 is TGCAGTGCTAGCCCAGATTACGAGCAGTACTTC.

The V gene is TRBV7-2, the J gene TRBJ2-7; TRBD1 matches at 7 bases. V trimming: 3 bases; J trimming: 6 bases; junction bases outside the gene matches: 5. The germline gives CDR1 SGHTA, CDR2 FQGNSA. CDR3 length: 13 residues. CDR3 nucleotide sequence: TGTGCCAGCAGCTTCGACAGGGCCCGCGAGCAGTACTTC. It specifies CASSFDRAREQYF.

The rearrangement uses TRBV28 and TRBJ2-7; 7 bases align to TRBD2. Germline CDR1 and CDR2: MDHEN and SYDVKM. Trimming removed 7 bases from V and 4 bases from J; junction bases left unmatched: 4. The CDR3 covers 12 residues. The CDR3 coding sequence is TGTGCCAGCAACTCGGGGGGATACGAGCAGTACTTC. The encoded protein is CASNSGGYEQYF.

This chain joins TRBV4-3 and TRBJ2-2; no reliable D call. Per germline, CDR1 LGHNA and CDR2 YSLEER. V lost 0 bases, J lost 2 bases, and 7 bases lay in between. The CDR3 spans 15 residues. CDR3 region: CASSQEWLNTGELFF. DNA of the CDR3: TGCGCCAGCAGCCAAGAATGGTTAAACACCGGGGAGCTGTTTTTT.